What follows are 19 T cell receptor beta chains derived from one specimen sequenced in a study of cytomegalovirus exposure and HLA in healthy donors (dated by TCRdb to 2017 to 2019). Libraries were constructed by the immunoSEQ multiplex PCR assay. For the multiplex PCR, a mixture combining 60 forward primers for TCR Vbeta segments and 13 reverse primers for TCR Jbeta segments was used. TCRdb carries this immuneACCESS record with in-frame sequences only. Its versions omit some clonotypes, under half of them owing to an unresolved V gene in the studies checked, with the rest unexplained. The sample table lists under 200,000 clones, roughly 85% of them with a count of one. The ten largest clonotypes hold 0.69% of the sample. The source material was PBMCs. Every receptor here comes from a woman aged 40 to 50 in good health and CMV-seronegative.

This clone was recorded once. The V and J genes are TRBV19 and TRBJ1-4; 9 nucleotides agree with TRBD1. This CDR3 comprises 15 residues. Germline CDR1 LNHDA, CDR2 SQIVND (reference sequence). V trimming: 10 bases; J trimming: 4 bases; junction bases outside the gene matches: 10. CDR3 residues: CATKDRGSLNEKLFF. The CDR3, as DNA: TGTGCCACCAAGGACAGGGGCTCACTTAATGAAAAACTGTTTTTT. The variable domain in full, completed from reference TRBV19 and TRBJ1-4, reads DGGITQSPKYLFRKEGQNVTLSCEQNLNHDAMYWYRQDPGQGLRLIYYSQIVNDFQKGDIAEGYSVSREKKESFPLTVTSAQKNPTAFYLCATKDRGSLNEKLFFGSGTQLSVL.

V usage is TRBV6-1 and J usage is TRBJ2-3; 8 bases align to TRBD1. The germline V gene has CDR1 MNHNS and CDR2 SASEGT. V lost 11 bases to trimming and J lost 0 bases; unmatched junction nucleotides: 7. This CDR3 spans 14 amino acids. CDR3 DNA sequence: TGTGCCTCCGTCAGGGGGCTTAGCACAGATACGCAGTATTTT. It encodes CASVRGLSTDTQYF.

The chain recombines TRBV7-9 with TRBJ1-6, with no clear D. Per germline, CDR1 SEHNR and CDR2 FQNEAQ (reference sequence). The V and J ends lost 1 base and 11 bases respectively, with 12 bases between them. This CDR3 spans 14 amino acids. DNA for the CDR3: TGTGCCAGCAGCTTAGGGGCAGCCTCCGCACCCCTCCACTTT. Residues: CASSLGAASAPLHF.

CDR3 sequence (DNA): TGTGCCAGCAGCACACCAGGGGGGCCGAGGTTCTTC. Its translation: CASSTPGGPRFF. The chain uses TRBV5-4 and TRBJ2-1; tentatively, D is TRBD1 (7 bases). Trimming removed 4 bases from V and 15 bases from J, with 17 bases in between. CDR3 length equals 12 residues. Germline CDR1 reads SGHNT; CDR2 reads YYREEE (reference sequence).

The CDR3: CASSTLAGVGPQHF. The CDR3 nucleotides are TGTGCCAGCAGCACTCTGGCGGGGGTCGGGCCCCAGCATTTT. This rearrangement joins TRBV7-2 to TRBJ1-5, with D possibly TRBD1 on 5 matching bases. Germline CDR1 reads SGHTA; CDR2 reads FQGNSA. With 5 bases removed from V and 9 bases from J, the gap between germline ends came to 17 bases. The CDR3 sequence is 14 residues long.

The rearrangement uses TRBV30 and TRBJ2-7, with TRBD1 identical over 10 bases. The V and J ends lost 4 bases and 10 bases, in that order; junction bases with no gene match: 7. The CDR3 sequence is 12 residues long. The V gene's germline CDR1 is GTSNPN and CDR2 SVGIG (reference sequence). The CDR3 protein is CAWTTGTGVQYF. CDR3 nucleotide sequence: TGTGCCTGGACGACCGGGACAGGGGTTCAGTACTTC. Using reference TRBV30 and TRBJ2-7 for the parts outside the CDR3, the full variable domain is SQTIHQWPATLVQPVGSPLSLECTVEGTSNPNLYWYRQAAGRGLQLLFYSVGIGQISSEVPQNLSASRPQDRQFILSSKKLLLSDSGFYLCAWTTGTGVQYFGPGTRLTVT.

This sequence joins TRBV4-3 and TRBJ1-2; no clear D. V dropped 0 bases and J dropped 7 bases, with 24 bases sitting between them. The germline gives CDR1 LGHNA, CDR2 YSLEER. The length of the CDR3 is 18 residues. The CDR3 is CASSQEVGGDGLAGGYTF. The CDR3 nucleotides are TGCGCCAGCAGCCAAGAAGTGGGTGGGGATGGGCTCGCGGGTGGCTACACCTTC.

The chain recombines TRBV6-4 with TRBJ1-2; tentatively, D is TRBD1 (5 bases). Trimming stripped 4 bases from V and 7 bases from J, with 13 bases between. The CDR3 covers 13 residues. Per the germline V gene, CDR1 is MRHNA and CDR2 is SNTAGT. The CDR3 loop is CASSATGTPGYTF. CDR3 nucleotides: TGTGCCAGCAGTGCTACCGGGACTCCTGGCTACACCTTC.

This chain uses TRBV6-5 with TRBJ2-2, with 7 bases fitting TRBD1. Germline trimming cut 8 bases from V and 5 bases from J; bases unmatched to any gene: 8. CDR3 length: 14 amino acids. Looked up from germline, CDR1 is MNHEY and CDR2 is SVGAGI. CDR3 coding DNA: TGTGCCAGCGGGACAGCCCCCGGGACCGGGGAGCTGTTTTTT. This gives the protein CASGTAPGTGELFF.

The DNA for the CDR3 is TGTGCCAGCAGCCCTATCCCGGGGTTGGGTTACAATGAGCAGTTCTTC. Amino acids: CASSPIPGLGYNEQFF. The chain combines TRBV7-2 with TRBJ2-1, with D possibly TRBD2 on 5 matching bases. Germline CDR1 and CDR2: SGHTA and FQGNSA. Trimming left V 5 bases short and J 4 bases short, with 18 bases between. The CDR3 covers 16 residues.

The gene calls are TRBV9 and TRBJ2-3; 7 positions agree with TRBD1. The CDR3 totals 14 residues. Germline CDR1 and CDR2: SGDLS and YYNGEE. V shed 3 bases, J shed 1 base, and the junction held 2 bases outside the gene matches. The CDR3 DNA reads as TGTGCCAGCAGCGGCGGACAGGGCACAGATACGCAGTATTTT. Translation: CASSGGQGTDTQYF.

The CDR3 here is CASSLNMRRGEETQYF. In DNA, the CDR3 is TGTGCCAGCAGCTTAAACATGAGGAGGGGAGAAGAGACCCAGTACTTC. V and J are TRBV5-6 and TRBJ2-5; maybe TRBD2 (6 bases). CDR1 is SGHDT and CDR2 is YYEEEE in the germline V gene. This CDR3 spans 16 amino acids. V dropped 2 bases and J dropped 3 bases, with 17 bases sitting between them.

The CDR3 DNA reads TGTGCCAGCAGGAGTGGACTAGCGGGAGACACGGCGGGGTTCTTC. Its translation is CASRSGLAGDTAGFF. The chain recombines TRBV2 with TRBJ2-1, with 13 bases identical to TRBD2. With V trimmed by 6 bases and J by 15 bases, 14 bases remained unmatched. The germline gives CDR1 SNHLY, CDR2 FYNNEI. This CDR3 comprises 15 residues. Combining the CDR3 with reference TRBV2 and TRBJ2-1 gives the whole variable domain EPEVTQTPSHQVTQMGQEVILRCVPISNHLYFYWYRQILGQKVEFLVSFYNNEISEKSEIFDDQFSVERPDGSNFTLKIRSTKLEDSAMYFCASRSGLAGDTAGFFGPGTRLTVL.

The CDR3 sequence: CASSQYLAGGPSRDNEQFF. DNA for the CDR3: TGTGCCAGCAGCCAGTACCTAGCGGGAGGGCCTAGTCGGGACAATGAGCAGTTCTTC. The V call is TRBV4-2, the J call TRBJ2-1, with 12 bases that match TRBD2. The CDR3 runs to 19 residues. The germline V gene has CDR1 LGHNA and CDR2 YNFKEQ. The V and J ends lost 3 bases and 5 bases, in that order; junction bases with no gene match: 14.

The rearrangement links TRBV4-3 to TRBJ2-2; 8 bases fit TRBD2. With 6 bases clipped from V and 5 bases from J, the junction kept 5 bases outside the gene matches. Germline loops: CDR1 LGHNA, CDR2 YSLEER. The CDR3 loop spans 14 amino acids. Here the CDR3 DNA reads TGCGCCAGCAGGAGCGGGAGCGGGACCGGGGAGCTGTTTTTT. Its protein is CASRSGSGTGELFF.

The genes are TRBV5-4 and TRBJ1-3; D is possibly TRBD1 (5 bases). CDR3 length: 15 amino acids. V lost 0 bases and J 3 bases, leaving 10 bases between the germline ends. Germline CDR1 is SGHNT and CDR2 is YYREEE (reference sequence). CDR3 nucleotide sequence: TGTGCCAGCAGCTTGGATGGGGCGCGTGGAAACACCATATATTTT. It codes for CASSLDGARGNTIYF.

The chain couples TRBV10-3 to TRBJ1-1; 8 nucleotides align to TRBD1. The V gene end was trimmed by 7 bases and the J gene end by 4 bases; junction bases not matched to a gene: 2. Germline V gene sequence: CDR1 ENHRY, CDR2 SYGVKD. The CDR3 has 12 amino acids. For the CDR3, the DNA is TGTGCCATCAAAGGGACAGGCACTGAAGCTTTCTTT. This translates into CAIKGTGTEAFF.

This sequence joins TRBV5-6 and TRBJ2-1; TRBD2 aligns across 8 bases. Looked up from germline, CDR1 is SGHDT and CDR2 is YYEEEE. The CDR3 is made up of 14 amino acids. V lost 1 base and J lost 8; bases outside the gene matches: 5. The CDR3 sequence is CASSLWRGAHEQFF. The CDR3 nucleotides are TGTGCCAGCAGCTTGTGGCGGGGGGCCCATGAGCAGTTCTTC.

CDR3 residues: CASHTGVRTEAFF. The CDR3, as DNA: TGTGCCAGTCACACAGGGGTTCGCACTGAAGCTTTCTTT. The chain combines TRBV19 with TRBJ1-1; 7 bases are a match to TRBD1. Germline trimming cut 8 bases from V and 4 bases from J; bases unmatched to any gene: 7. Germline loops: CDR1 LNHDA, CDR2 SQIVND (reference sequence). The CDR3 runs 13 residues.